This entry features one T cell receptor beta chain sequence. The target antigen is unknown. This sample was included in a study of molecular identifiers for immune sequencing clone quantification. Study-wide context: In replicates, RNA from around 18,000 or 91,000 naive CD8 cells was divided five ways and four parts were sequenced.

Bulk TCR libraries were made with methods that had been previously described and with listed TCR primers. TCRdb re-called the PCR reads with MiXCR, one entry per CDR3 protein. This table holds 550,000 to 750,000 distinct CDR3 sequences, about 20% found once. General observations from the study: Identical TCR molecules can share a barcode, and this sharing could underestimate highly expanded clone sizes.

The sequence was obtained from a human donor in good health. Some libraries in this study had Jurkat cell RNA spiked in. Sequencing input: naive CD8+ T cells from blood, with Jurkat cell RNA spiked in. Specified subset: FACS-sorted CD8+CD4-CCR7+CD45RA+ naive T cells.

This chain's CDR3 is CASSLTGAGGYTF. CDR3 nucleotides: TGTGCCAGCAGTTTAACTGGGGCCGGTGGCTACACCTTC. This chain uses TRBV27 with TRBJ1-2, with D possibly matching TRBD1 (5 bases). From germline, CDR1 is MNHEY and CDR2 SMNVEV (reference sequence). CDR3 length: 13 residues. V was clipped by 2 bases and J by 7 bases, with 11 bases between them.